This TCR beta chain was observed in a study of blood T cell repertoires in COVID-19. Study details: Sites across the United States, Italy and Spain contributed samples from acute and convalescent COVID-19. T cells, B-cell-depleted T cells, or PBMCs provided the cDNA or gDNA that served as material.

Per the study methods: How many nucleated cells were present was estimated from reference gene primer amplification. Sequenced by immunoSEQ multiplex PCR; TCRdb stores in-frame clones only, minus some. The DNA was the basis for D and trimming; V, J and clone size are from that table. The repertoire includes approximately 120,000 clones, about three quarters of them detected once, and 4% to 5.5% sits in the top ten. The V gene lost 5 bases and the J gene lost 1 base, with 8 bases spanning the gap. The CDR3 runs to 14 residues. CDR1 is SGHNT and CDR2 is YENEEA in the germline V gene. This chain joins TRBV11-3 and TRBJ2-2; perhaps TRBD1 as D (6 bases). What was sequenced was peripheral blood. This clonotype was obtained from a human donor in a cohort sampled during active or convalescent COVID-19. The CDR3 DNA is TGTGCCAGCAGCCCGACAGGGAACACCGGGGAGCTGTTTTTT. This gives the protein CASSPTGNTGELFF.